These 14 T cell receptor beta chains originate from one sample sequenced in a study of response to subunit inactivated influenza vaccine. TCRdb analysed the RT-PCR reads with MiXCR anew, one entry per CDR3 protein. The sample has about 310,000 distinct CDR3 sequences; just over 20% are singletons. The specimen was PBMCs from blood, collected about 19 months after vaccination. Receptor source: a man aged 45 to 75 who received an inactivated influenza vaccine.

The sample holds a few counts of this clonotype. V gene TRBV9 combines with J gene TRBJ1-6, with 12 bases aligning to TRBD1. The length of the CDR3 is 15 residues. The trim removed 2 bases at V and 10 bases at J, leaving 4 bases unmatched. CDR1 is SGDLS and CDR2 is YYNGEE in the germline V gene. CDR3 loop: CASSVGTGGRSPLHF. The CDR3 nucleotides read TGTGCCAGCAGCGTGGGGACAGGGGGCAGATCACCCCTCCACTTT.

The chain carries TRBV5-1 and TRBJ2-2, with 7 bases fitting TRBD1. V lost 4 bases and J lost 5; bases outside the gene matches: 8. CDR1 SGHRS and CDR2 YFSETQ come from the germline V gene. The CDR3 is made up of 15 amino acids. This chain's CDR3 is CASSPGQLGTGELFF. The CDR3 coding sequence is TGCGCCAGCAGCCCGGGACAGCTAGGAACCGGGGAGCTGTTTTTT.

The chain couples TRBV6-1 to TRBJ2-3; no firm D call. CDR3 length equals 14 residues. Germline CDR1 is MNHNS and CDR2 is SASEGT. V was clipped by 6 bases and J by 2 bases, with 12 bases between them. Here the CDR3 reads CASRSRTHTDTQYF. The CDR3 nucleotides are TGTGCCAGCAGGTCGCGGACCCACACAGATACGCAGTATTTT.

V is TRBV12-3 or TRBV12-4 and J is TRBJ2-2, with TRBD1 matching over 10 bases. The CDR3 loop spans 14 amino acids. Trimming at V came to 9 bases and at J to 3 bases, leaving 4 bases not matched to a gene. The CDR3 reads CASGQGVDTGELFF. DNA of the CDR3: TGTGCCAGTGGACAGGGGGTGGACACCGGGGAGCTGTTTTTT.

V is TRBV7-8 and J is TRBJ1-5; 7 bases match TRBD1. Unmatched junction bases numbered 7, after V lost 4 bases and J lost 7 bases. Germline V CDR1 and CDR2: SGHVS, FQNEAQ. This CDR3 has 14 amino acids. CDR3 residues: CASSSYRGNQPQHF. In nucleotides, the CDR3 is TGTGCCAGCAGCTCCTACAGGGGAAACCAGCCCCAGCATTTT. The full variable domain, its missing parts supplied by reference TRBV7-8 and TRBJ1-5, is GAGVSQSPRYKVAKRGQDVALRCDPISGHVSLFWYQQALGQGPEFLTYFQNEAQLDKSGLPSDRFFAERPEGSVSTLKIQRTQQEDSAVYLCASSSYRGNQPQHFGDGTRLSIL.

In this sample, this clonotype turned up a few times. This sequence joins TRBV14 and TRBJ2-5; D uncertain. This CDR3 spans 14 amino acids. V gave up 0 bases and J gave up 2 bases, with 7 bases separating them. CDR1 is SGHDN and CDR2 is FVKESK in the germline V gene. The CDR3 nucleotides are TGTGCCAGCAGCCAAGATTGGAATCAAGAGACCCAGTACTTC. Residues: CASSQDWNQETQYF.

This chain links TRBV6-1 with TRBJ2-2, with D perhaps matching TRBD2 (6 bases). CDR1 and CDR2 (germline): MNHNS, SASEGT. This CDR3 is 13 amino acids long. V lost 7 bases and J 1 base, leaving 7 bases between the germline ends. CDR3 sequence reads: CASTRGNTGELFF. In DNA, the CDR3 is TGTGCCAGCACGCGGGGGAACACCGGGGAGCTGTTTTTT.

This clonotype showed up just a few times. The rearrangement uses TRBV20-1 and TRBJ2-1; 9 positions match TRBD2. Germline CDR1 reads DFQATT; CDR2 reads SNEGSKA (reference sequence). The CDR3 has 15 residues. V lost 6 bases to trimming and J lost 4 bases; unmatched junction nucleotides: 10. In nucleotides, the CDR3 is TGCAGTGCCTCAGGGGGGCTAGCGGGATACAATGAGCAGTTCTTC. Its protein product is CSASGGLAGYNEQFF.

The CDR3 DNA follows: TGTGCCAGCAGTCGCGCCCTACAGGGGGAAGAGACCCAGTACTTC. Its translation is CASSRALQGEETQYF. The chain combines TRBV14 with TRBJ2-5; 8 bases fit TRBD1. Germline CDR1 is SGHDN and CDR2 is FVKESK. The CDR3 contains 15 residues. J lost 3 bases, V lost 6 bases, and 9 bases had no gene match.

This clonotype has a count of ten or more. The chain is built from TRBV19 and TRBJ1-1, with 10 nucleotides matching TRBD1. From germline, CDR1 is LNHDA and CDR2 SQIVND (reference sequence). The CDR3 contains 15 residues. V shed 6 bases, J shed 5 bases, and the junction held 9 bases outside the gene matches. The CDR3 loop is CASSIPWTGGTEAFF. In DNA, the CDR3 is TGTGCCAGTAGCATTCCATGGACAGGGGGAACTGAAGCTTTCTTT.

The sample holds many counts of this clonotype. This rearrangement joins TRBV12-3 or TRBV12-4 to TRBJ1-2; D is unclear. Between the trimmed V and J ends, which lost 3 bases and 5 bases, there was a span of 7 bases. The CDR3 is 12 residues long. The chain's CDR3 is CASSFNWYGYTF. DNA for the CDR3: TGTGCCAGCAGTTTTAACTGGTATGGCTACACCTTC.

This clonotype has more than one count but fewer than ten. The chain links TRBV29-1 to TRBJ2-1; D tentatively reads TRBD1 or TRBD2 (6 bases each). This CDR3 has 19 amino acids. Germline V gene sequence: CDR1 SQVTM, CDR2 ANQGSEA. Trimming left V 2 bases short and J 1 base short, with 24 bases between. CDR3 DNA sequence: TGCAGCGTTGAACCCACGACGATGTTCGGGGGCGGTTCCTACAATGAGCAGTTCTTC. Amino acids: CSVEPTTMFGGGSYNEQFF.

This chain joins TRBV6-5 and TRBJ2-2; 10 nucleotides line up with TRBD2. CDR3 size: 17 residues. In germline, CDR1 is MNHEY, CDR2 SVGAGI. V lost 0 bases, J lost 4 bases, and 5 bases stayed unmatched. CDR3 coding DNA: TGTGCCAGCAGTTACTCAACTAGCGGGACAAGCACCGGGGAGCTGTTTTTT. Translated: CASSYSTSGTSTGELFF.

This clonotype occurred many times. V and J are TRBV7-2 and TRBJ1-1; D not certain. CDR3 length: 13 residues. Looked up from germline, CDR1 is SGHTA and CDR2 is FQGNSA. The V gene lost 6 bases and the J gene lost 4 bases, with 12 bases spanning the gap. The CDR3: CASRSRGSTEAFF. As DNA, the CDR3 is TGTGCCAGCAGATCACGGGGATCCACTGAAGCTTTCTTT.